Presented here are 18 T cell receptor beta chains from one specimen sequenced in a study of blood T cell repertoires in COVID-19. The table came from immunoSEQ multiplex PCR; TCRdb's copy has only in-frame clones and leaves some out. The repertoire holds some 150,000 clones, with around 80% as singletons. Sequencing used peripheral blood. These receptors originate from a man between 60 and 75 years old with active or convalescent COVID-19.

The chain has TRBV3-1 (or the pseudogene TRBV3-2) and TRBJ1-6, with 7 bases aligning to TRBD1. Trimming removed 5 bases from V and 9 bases from J; junction bases left unmatched: 7. The CDR3 contains 14 residues. Germline V gene sequence: CDR1 LGHDT, CDR2 YNNKEL (reference sequence). The CDR3 spells CASSTRTGRSPLHF. CDR3 nucleotides: TGTGCCAGCAGCACCCGGACAGGACGTTCACCCCTCCACTTT.

DNA of the CDR3: TGTGCCAGCCGACGGACAGGGGCGGAGACCCAGTACTTC. Its translation: CASRRTGAETQYF. The chain carries TRBV11-2 and TRBJ2-5; 9 bases map to TRBD1. CDR3 length equals 13 residues. CDR1 is SGHAT and CDR2 is FQNNGV in the germline V gene. J was trimmed by 5 bases and V by 8 bases; bases with no gene match: 6.

The gene calls are TRBV5-1 and TRBJ2-1, with 13 bases fitting TRBD2. This CDR3 spans 18 amino acids. The ends lost 0 bases at V and 2 bases at J; junction bases unmatched: 5. From germline, CDR1 is SGHRS and CDR2 YFSETQ. CDR3 DNA sequence: TGCGCCAGCAGCTTGGAAACTAGCGGGAGGGCCACCTACAATGAGCAGTTCTTC. Residues: CASSLETSGRATYNEQFF.

V is TRBV18 and J is TRBJ1-2, with 8 nucleotides matching TRBD1. CDR1 and CDR2 from the germline V gene are KGHSH and LQKENI. There are 15 residues in the CDR3. V was pared by 4 bases and J by 4 bases, with 8 bases of the junction left unmatched. As DNA, the CDR3 is TGTGCCAGCTCACTCCCAGGACAGGGACGCTATGGCTACACCTTC. Translating it yields CASSLPGQGRYGYTF.

This clone is a singleton in its sample. The same CDR3 is also encoded by other DNA sequences in this sample. The CDR3 nucleotides are TGTGCCAGCAGCTTAGGTCCGAATTCACCCCTCCACTTT. Amino acids: CASSLGPNSPLHF. V is TRBV11-3 and J is TRBJ1-6; the D is unclear. The germline gives CDR1 SGHNT, CDR2 YENEEA. The CDR3 spans 13 residues. Between the trimmed V and J ends, which lost 1 base and 7 bases, there was a span of 5 bases. Looking up the rest from reference TRBV11-3 and TRBJ1-6 gives the full variable domain: EAGVVQSPRYKIIEKKQPVAFWCNPISGHNTLYWYLQNLGQGPELLIRYENEEAVDDSQLPKDRFSAERLKGVDSTLKIQPAELGDSAVYLCASSLGPNSPLHFGNGTRLTVT.

This chain links TRBV15 with TRBJ2-1; 10 positions agree with TRBD2. Per the germline V gene, CDR1 is LNHNV and CDR2 is YYDKDF (reference sequence). Unmatched junction bases numbered 11, after V lost 0 bases and J lost 6 bases. This CDR3 contains 18 residues. The CDR3 DNA sequence: TGTGCCACCAGCAGAGATCGTAGGCGGCTAGCGGGGGCCAATGAGCAGTTCTTC. It translates to CATSRDRRRLAGANEQFF.

The V gene is TRBV5-1, the J gene TRBJ2-1; tentative D call: TRBD1 (5 bases). The CDR3 totals 14 residues. Germline lookup yields CDR1 SGHRS and CDR2 YFSETQ. Trimming shortened V by 3 bases and J by 6 bases, and 13 bases separated the two germline ends. The CDR3 loop reads CASSSSGRVNEQFF. CDR3 sequence (DNA): TGCGCCAGCAGCTCCTCCGGCAGGGTCAATGAGCAGTTCTTC.

This clone was detected only once. The chain couples TRBV2 to TRBJ2-7; D may be TRBD1 (5 bases). Trimming took off 2 bases at V and 4 bases at J, with 12 bases between the two ends. This CDR3 has 14 residues. CDR1 and CDR2 from the germline V gene are SNHLY and FYNNEI. This chain's CDR3 is CASSELGEPYEQYF. The DNA for the CDR3 is TGTGCCAGCAGTGAACTAGGGGAACCATACGAGCAGTACTTC.

The gene calls are TRBV7-6 and TRBJ2-7; TRBD1 might be the D (6 bases). Trimming took off 1 base at V and 4 bases at J, with 14 bases between the two ends. The V gene's germline CDR1 is SGHVS and CDR2 FNYEAQ. The length of the CDR3 is 15 residues. Here the CDR3 DNA reads TGTGCCAGCAGCTTAGGGACAGCTAACGCTTACGAGCAGTACTTC. Amino acid sequence: CASSLGTANAYEQYF. Variable domain in full (rest from reference TRBV7-6 and TRBJ2-7): GAGVSQSPRYKVTKRGQDVALRCDPISGHVSLYWYRQALGQGPEFLTYFNYEAQQDKSGLPNDRFSAERPEGSISTLTIQRTEQRDSAMYRCASSLGTANAYEQYFGPGTRLTVT.

This clone was counted once. The chain recombines TRBV29-1 with TRBJ1-5, with D perhaps matching TRBD1 (6 bases). V was clipped by 0 bases and J by 6 bases, with 12 bases between them. Germline assignment: CDR1 SQVTM and CDR2 ANQGSEA. This CDR3 spans 14 amino acids. The CDR3 nucleotides read TGCAGCGTTGAAGATGGATCCAGGGGTCAGCCCCAGCATTTT. It translates to CSVEDGSRGQPQHF.

The chain is built from TRBV7-9 and TRBJ1-4, with D possibly TRBD1 on 5 matching bases. The CDR3 has 15 amino acids. Germline V gene data show CDR1 as SEHNR and CDR2 as FQNEAQ (reference sequence). Trimming pared 5 bases from V and 3 bases from J, leaving 13 bases between. The CDR3 DNA follows: TGTGCCAGCAGCCCGGACGGGACTTCTAATGAAAAACTGTTTTTT. Its protein is CASSPDGTSNEKLFF.

The rearrangement joins TRBV24-1 to TRBJ1-5, with 7 bases aligning to TRBD1. CDR1 is KGHDR, CDR2 SFDVKD, per germline. This CDR3 has 19 residues. The V segment lost 1 base and the J segment 0 bases; nucleotides outside the gene matches: 11. CDR3 sequence: CATSDLHPGTEYSNQPQHF. Here the CDR3 DNA reads TGTGCCACCAGTGATTTACACCCCGGGACAGAATATAGCAATCAGCCCCAGCATTTT.

The chain combines TRBV19 with TRBJ1-6; D is perhaps TRBD1 (5 bases). CDR1 is LNHDA, CDR2 SQIVND, per germline (reference sequence). V shed 3 bases and J shed 6 bases, with 12 bases lying between them. There are 15 residues in the CDR3. CDR3 sequence reads: CASSMWDGGNSPLHF. CDR3 sequence (DNA): TGTGCCAGTAGTATGTGGGACGGGGGTAATTCACCCCTCCACTTT. The whole variable domain, remainder taken from reference TRBV19 and TRBJ1-6, is DGGITQSPKYLFRKEGQNVTLSCEQNLNHDAMYWYRQDPGQGLRLIYYSQIVNDFQKGDIAEGYSVSREKKESFPLTVTSAQKNPTAFYLCASSMWDGGNSPLHFGNGTRLTVT.

The V and J genes are TRBV6-2 or TRBV6-3 and TRBJ1-5, with 8 bases lining up with TRBD1. Germline-derived CDR1 and CDR2 are MNHEY and SVGEGT. There are 17 residues in the CDR3. The V and J ends lost 2 bases and 5 bases, in that order; junction bases with no gene match: 11. CDR3 bases: TGTGCCAGCAGTTACATCTCGGGACAGGCAAACTATCAGCCCCAGCATTTT. This codes for CASSYISGQANYQPQHF.

The chain employs TRBV9 and TRBJ2-2, with D possibly being TRBD2 (5 bases). Between the trimmed V and J ends, which lost 4 bases and 8 bases, there was a span of 15 bases. CDR1 is SGDLS and CDR2 is YYNGEE in the germline V gene. The CDR3 totals 14 residues. CDR3 DNA: TGTGCCAGCAGCAAACTCGGGGTCCCAGGGGAGCTGTTTTTT. Protein product: CASSKLGVPGELFF.

This chain uses TRBV9 with TRBJ2-2; no firm D call. V was clipped by 0 bases and J by 3 bases, with 9 bases between them. The length of the CDR3 is 15 residues. The germline CDR1 and CDR2 sequences are SGDLS and YYNGEE. The CDR3 DNA reads as TGTGCCAGCAGCGTAGCTGTAGGAGACACCGGGGAGCTGTTTTTT. Protein product: CASSVAVGDTGELFF.

The chain links TRBV12-3 or TRBV12-4 to TRBJ2-7, with D possibly matching TRBD2 (5 bases). Trimming stripped 3 bases from V and 5 bases from J, with 8 bases between. The CDR3 runs to 12 residues. In nucleotides, the CDR3 is TGTGCCAGCAGTTTGGGTAGCGACGAGCAGTACTTC. Translated, it gives CASSLGSDEQYF.

J is TRBJ2-7 and V is TRBV28, with TRBD2 matching over 9 bases. Germline V gives CDR1 MDHEN, CDR2 SYDVKM. The CDR3 is made up of 14 amino acids. Germline trimming cut 7 bases from V and 2 bases from J; bases unmatched to any gene: 6. In nucleotides, the CDR3 is TGTGCCAGCATACGTAGCGGGAGTACCTACGAGCAGTACTTC. This codes for CASIRSGSTYEQYF.